This T cell receptor beta chain emerged from a study of shared clonotypes between healthy human individuals. Naive CD8 isolation took CD45RO-negative cells positively selected for CCR7 and excluded terminally differentiated effector memory CD45RA+ cells. Sequencing used immunoSEQ multiplex PCR; TCRdb keeps in-frame clones, though not all of them. Among more than 2 million clones listed, approximately 95% were seen once. The ends were cut back, 7 bases at V and 5 bases at J, with 14 bases in the middle. Germline CDR1 is SQVTM and CDR2 is ANQGSEA. The CDR3 loop spans 12 amino acids. The rearrangement uses TRBV29-1 and TRBJ1-2; TRBD1 is a possible D gene (6 bases). The sequenced sample was naive CD8+ T cells sorted from blood. The source of this sequence is a man younger than 35 in good health. The DNA for the CDR3 is TGCAGCGGCATACAGGGTTATTATGGCTACACCTTC. Its translation is CSGIQGYYGYTF. Supplemented by reference TRBV29-1 and TRBJ1-2, the full variable domain reads SAVISQKPSRDICQRGTSLTIQCQVDSQVTMMFWYRQQPGQSLTLIATANQGSEATYESGFVIDKFPISRPNLTFSTLTVSNMSPEDSSIYLCSGIQGYYGYTFGSGTRLTVV.